The 5 T cell receptor beta chains below all came from one sample that was sequenced in a study of CXCR3-negative and CXCR3-positive naive CD8 T cells. With UMI labels, 5' RACE was used to prepare the TRB cDNA libraries. TCRdb reworked the 5' RACE reads into one entry per CDR3 protein, no DNA. The sample has around 29,000 distinct CDR3 sequences. The sequencing sample was made of memory CD8+ T cells from blood. The receptors shown here come from a human donor in good health. Some clones in this sample may be carry-over from other donors' samples.

CDR3 sequence reads: CSARTWGQAYNEQFF. The chain combines TRBV20-1 with TRBJ2-1; checking the TCRdb D call of TRBD1 is not possible without DNA. CDR3 size: 15 residues. CDR1 DFQATT and CDR2 SNEGSKA come from the germline V gene (reference sequence).

The CDR3 protein is CASSYGGSYTGELFF. The chain uses TRBV6-2 or TRBV6-3 and TRBJ2-2; TCRdb calls TRBD1, which cannot be checked without DNA. This CDR3 region has 15 residues. Germline V CDR1 and CDR2: MNHEY, SVGEGT.

The V gene is TRBV12-3 or TRBV12-4, the J gene TRBJ2-7. CDR3 length: 13 amino acids. CDR3 region: CASSPGGSYEQYF.

This rearrangement joins TRBV29-1 to TRBJ2-1; TCRdb reports TRBD1, a call that lacks DNA to check it against. The CDR3 sequence is 13 residues long. Per the germline V gene, CDR1 is SQVTM and CDR2 is ANQGSEA. The chain's CDR3 is CSAWDRRHNEQFF.

The chain combines TRBV7-9 with TRBJ1-1; the TCRdb D gene call, TRBD1, has no DNA to confirm it. The CDR3 sequence is 16 residues long. Germline loops: CDR1 SEHNR, CDR2 FQNEAQ (reference sequence). CDR3: CASSPSSPFSSTEAFF.